This T cell receptor (beta chain) was sequenced for a study of blood T cell repertoires in COVID-19. Study context: COVID-19 samples collected from the United States, Italy and Spain covered acute and convalescent phases. T cells, B-cell-depleted T cells, or PBMCs supplied cDNA or gDNA.

Under the authors' procedure: Amplifying reference gene primers gave estimates of nucleated cell counts. Assay used: immunoSEQ multiplex PCR; TCRdb lists only in-frame clones, some missing. V and J calls plus clone size are reproduced from that table; the DNA served to infer D and trimming. The sample carries roughly 80,000 clones, more than 75% recorded once. Trimming shortened V by 6 bases and J by 2 bases, and 14 bases separated the two germline ends. Germline V gives CDR1 KGHDR, CDR2 SFDVKD. The CDR3 extends over 15 amino acids. Sequenced sample: peripheral blood. This TCR derives from a woman aged 55-70 years with acute or convalescent COVID-19. This chain joins TRBV24-1 and TRBJ2-3; D perhaps matches TRBD2 (5 bases). The CDR3 loop is CATSPEGRFTDTQYF. In nucleotides, the CDR3 is TGTGCCACCAGTCCCGAGGGCAGGTTCACAGATACGCAGTATTTT.